A selection of T cell receptor beta chains follows, all from one sample in a study of T cells in Graves' hyperthyroidism and ophthalmopathy. TCRdb analysed the multiplex PCR reads with MiXCR anew, one entry per CDR3 protein. The data contain over 90,000 distinct CDR3 sequences, 40% to 50% of them singletons. Specimen: blood. Source of these receptors: a man aged 35 to 55 with Graves' hyperthyroidism. Each CDR3 is given without its conserved first and last residue.

j_gene: TRBJ2-1; v_gene: TRBV20-1; CDR3aa: SAFRLAGGYQKF
j_gene: TRBJ2-7; v_gene: TRBV10-1; CDR3aa: ASSDAGEQY
j_gene: TRBJ2-5; v_gene: TRBV4-1; CDR3aa: ASSQGTAETQY
j_gene: TRBJ2-7; v_gene: TRBV5-5; CDR3aa: ASSPDSYEQY
j_gene: TRBJ2-1; v_gene: TRBV7-9; CDR3aa: ASSLAGLAFNEQF
j_gene: TRBJ1-2; v_gene: TRBV12-3/TRBV12-4; CDR3aa: ASTPLGGGYT
j_gene: TRBJ1-1; v_gene: TRBV20-1; CDR3aa: SARAREGEGGTEAF
j_gene: TRBJ2-1; v_gene: TRBV27; CDR3aa: ASSWTFGNEQF
j_gene: TRBJ2-1; v_gene: TRBV19; CDR3aa: ASSIVTRDNEQF
j_gene: TRBJ1-5; v_gene: TRBV15; CDR3aa: AAGGGERGQPQH
j_gene: TRBJ2-2; v_gene: TRBV7-3; CDR3aa: ASSAEPGQANTGELF
j_gene: TRBJ2-1; v_gene: TRBV20-1; CDR3aa: SASGGANLYNEQF
j_gene: TRBJ1-3; v_gene: TRBV4-1; CDR3aa: ASSQGQGASGNTIY
j_gene: TRBJ2-7; v_gene: TRBV20-1; CDR3aa: SAMEGRGYEQY
j_gene: TRBJ2-3; v_gene: TRBV7-3; CDR3aa: ASRLSGLHTDTQY
j_gene: TRBJ1-1; v_gene: TRBV12-3/TRBV12-4; CDR3aa: ASSINRVSTEAF
j_gene: TRBJ2-3; v_gene: TRBV11-2; CDR3aa: ASSLVGGRSDTQY
j_gene: TRBJ2-5; v_gene: TRBV7-2; CDR3aa: ASSMLETQY
j_gene: TRBJ2-7; v_gene: TRBV3-1; CDR3aa: ASSLGTVTYEQY
j_gene: TRBJ1-5; v_gene: TRBV5-1; CDR3aa: ASSWASGDQPQH
j_gene: TRBJ2-7; v_gene: TRBV6-5; CDR3aa: ASSYGTGTYEQY
j_gene: TRBJ1-4; v_gene: TRBV5-8; CDR3aa: ASSLGFATNEKLF
j_gene: TRBJ1-1; v_gene: TRBV20-1; CDR3aa: SAGTGFFMNTEAF
j_gene: TRBJ1-4; v_gene: TRBV28; CDR3aa: ASKTGATSRDGGGNEKLF
j_gene: TRBJ1-1; v_gene: TRBV12-3/TRBV12-4; CDR3aa: ASTLEVGTTEAF
j_gene: TRBJ1-6; v_gene: TRBV7-2; CDR3aa: ASSLGTGNNSPLH
j_gene: TRBJ2-5; v_gene: TRBV20-1; CDR3aa: SARVLAGGWETQY
j_gene: TRBJ2-3; v_gene: TRBV14; CDR3aa: ASSQEVRDIRQY
j_gene: TRBJ2-1; v_gene: TRBV9; CDR3aa: ASSVAGGGAWEQF
j_gene: TRBJ2-6; v_gene: TRBV9; CDR3aa: ASSGKVSGANVLT
j_gene: TRBJ2-7; v_gene: TRBV11-2; CDR3aa: ASSLVLTNYEQY
j_gene: TRBJ1-5; v_gene: TRBV9; CDR3aa: ASSVGGGGSQPQH
j_gene: TRBJ2-7; v_gene: TRBV5-4; CDR3aa: ASSLWVLQGQY
j_gene: TRBJ2-1; v_gene: TRBV7-1; CDR3aa: ASSSGRNEQF
j_gene: TRBJ2-6; v_gene: TRBV7-2; CDR3aa: ASSRSGQGASGANVLT
j_gene: TRBJ2-7; v_gene: TRBV2; CDR3aa: ASSPGQTYEQC
j_gene: TRBJ2-3; v_gene: TRBV20-1; CDR3aa: SASRPDRYNEQY
j_gene: TRBJ2-5; v_gene: TRBV9; CDR3aa: ASSVGGGGLQETQY
j_gene: TRBJ2-1; v_gene: TRBV10-3; CDR3aa: AIGGGSSYNEQF
j_gene: TRBJ2-7; v_gene: TRBV2; CDR3aa: ASSATGGQEFYEQY
j_gene: TRBJ1-6; v_gene: TRBV9; CDR3aa: ASSVGDRVSPLH
j_gene: TRBJ2-1; v_gene: TRBV29-1; CDR3aa: SVEAGTAEVDEQF
j_gene: TRBJ2-7; v_gene: TRBV24-1; CDR3aa: ATSEGTGAVEQY